These 21 T cell receptor beta chains share one sample of origin, sequenced in a study of T-cell memory formation after mild COVID-19. TCRdb fed the 5' RACE reads into MiXCR, producing one record per CDR3 protein. The data contain about 150,000 distinct CDR3 sequences, around 13% of them singletons. The sequenced material came from PBMCs or a T cell subset sorted from them (not recorded which). Receptors originate from an adult woman who had mild COVID-19 (a few samples of this study predate the infection). Cell type and time point are not known.

In its sample, this clonotype was seen a few times. This chain links TRBV30 with TRBJ2-5; D may be TRBD2 (6 bases). The V and J ends lost 0 bases and 5 bases respectively, with 16 bases between them. The CDR3 is 15 residues long. Germline CDR1 GTSNPN, CDR2 SVGIG (reference sequence). CDR3 coding DNA: TGTGCCTGGAGTGTTCCGGACTACCGGGGGGAGACCCAGTACTTC. This codes for CAWSVPDYRGETQYF.

This clonotype was seen a few times. V usage is TRBV20-1 and J usage is TRBJ2-2, with 7 bases fitting TRBD2. The CDR3 runs 16 residues. Germline CDR1 and CDR2: DFQATT and SNEGSKA (reference sequence). V lost 0 bases to trimming and J lost 7 bases; unmatched junction nucleotides: 11. Written as DNA, the CDR3 is TGCAGTGCTAGAGATAGGGAGGGAACGGACGTCGGGGAGCTGTTTTTT. Translating it yields CSARDREGTDVGELFF.

In its sample, this clonotype was seen a few times. This chain links TRBV24-1 with TRBJ2-6, with a possible D match to TRBD1 (6 bases). Trimming took off 2 bases at V and 4 bases at J, with 14 bases between the two ends. Germline CDR1 and CDR2: KGHDR and SFDVKD. The CDR3 length is 17 residues. The CDR3 region has the DNA TGTGCCACCAGTGATTCCGCAGGGACACACGGGGCCAACGTCCTGACTTTC. This encodes CATSDSAGTHGANVLTF.

The CDR3 protein is CASSSPDMPGNTEAFF. The CDR3 DNA sequence: TGTGCCAGCAGTTCTCCGGACATGCCGGGGAACACTGAAGCTTTCTTT. This chain joins TRBV12-3 or TRBV12-4 and TRBJ1-1; maybe TRBD1 (5 bases). This CDR3 region has 16 residues. The ends were cut back, 4 bases at V and 1 base at J, with 16 bases in the middle.

In its sample, this clonotype was seen a few times. The chain has TRBV7-9 and TRBJ2-7; D assignment may be TRBD1 or TRBD2 (5 bases each). The V gene's germline CDR1 is SEHNR and CDR2 FQNEAQ (reference sequence). V gave up 4 bases and J gave up 0 bases, with 16 bases separating them. The CDR3 runs to 16 residues. Here the CDR3 DNA reads TGTGCCAGCAGCTCCGGGACCGGGTTCTACTCCTACGAGCAGTACTTC. It codes for CASSSGTGFYSYEQYF. The entire variable domain, with the rest obtained from reference TRBV7-9 and TRBJ2-7, is as follows: DTGVSQNPRHKITKRGQNVTFRCDPISEHNRLYWYRQTLGQGPEFLTYFQNEAQLEKSRLLSDRFSAERPKGSFSTLEIQRTEQGDSAMYLCASSSGTGFYSYEQYFGPGTRLTVT.

This clonotype was detected a few times. This chain joins TRBV5-1 and TRBJ2-1, with TRBD1 identical over 9 bases. The germline CDR1 and CDR2 sequences are SGHRS and YFSETQ. Trimming cost V 2 bases and J 8 bases; bases outside gene matches: 14. This CDR3 spans 17 amino acids. The CDR3 DNA reads TGCGCCAGCAGCTTCGGATCGAGAGACAGGGGGGTATATGAGCAGTTCTTC. Protein product: CASSFGSRDRGVYEQFF. Looking up the rest from reference TRBV5-1 and TRBJ2-1 gives the full variable domain: KAGVTQTPRYLIKTRGQQVTLSCSPISGHRSVSWYQQTPGQGLQFLFEYFSETQRNKGNFPGRFSGRQFSNSRSEMNVSTLELGDSALYLCASSFGSRDRGVYEQFFGPGTRLTVL.

CDR3 sequence: CASSTPTSYQETQYF. CDR3 coding DNA: TGTGCCAGCAGCACTCCGACTAGCTACCAAGAGACCCAGTACTTC. This rearrangement joins TRBV9 to TRBJ2-5, with 7 bases matching TRBD2. This CDR3 is built from 15 residues. Looked up from germline, CDR1 is SGDLS and CDR2 is YYNGEE. With 4 bases clipped from V and 0 bases from J, the junction kept 6 bases outside the gene matches.

This clonotype was seen more than once but under ten times. The CDR3 sequence: CASSPWTRLTSTDTQYF. The DNA for the CDR3 is TGTGCCAGCAGCCCCTGGACGCGGCTTACTAGCACAGATACGCAGTATTTT. The V call is TRBV9, the J call TRBJ2-3; D uncertain. V lost 4 bases to trimming and J lost 0 bases, with 18 bases between them. In germline, CDR1 is SGDLS, CDR2 YYNGEE. The CDR3 contains 17 residues.

The V gene is TRBV12-3 or TRBV12-4, the J gene TRBJ1-2; D unresolved. The V end was cut by 3 bases, the J end by 8 bases, with 7 bases between. This CDR3 has 11 amino acids. CDR3 amino acids: CASSLGNGYTF. CDR3 in DNA: TGTGCCAGCAGTTTGGGGAACGGCTACACCTTC.

The chain carries TRBV7-8 and TRBJ2-5, with 7 bases matching TRBD1. Trimming removed 1 base from V and 5 bases from J; junction bases left unmatched: 10. The germline V gene encodes CDR1 SGHVS and CDR2 FQNEAQ. This CDR3 has 16 residues. CDR3 nucleotide sequence: TGTGCCAGCAGCTTAGAGCCGACAGGGAGCCGCGAGACCCAGTACTTC. Translation gives CASSLEPTGSRETQYF. The whole variable domain, filled in from reference TRBV7-8 and TRBJ2-5, reads GAGVSQSPRYKVAKRGQDVALRCDPISGHVSLFWYQQALGQGPEFLTYFQNEAQLDKSGLPSDRFFAERPEGSVSTLKIQRTQQEDSAVYLCASSLEPTGSRETQYFGPGTRLLVL.

This clonotype turned up a few times. The V gene is TRBV9, the J gene TRBJ2-7, with D tentatively TRBD1 (6 bases). V was trimmed by 0 bases and J by 0 bases, leaving 13 bases between them. Germline V lookup: CDR1 SGDLS, CDR2 YYNGEE. This CDR3 region has 16 residues. The CDR3 protein is CASSVGATGNSYEQYF. DNA of the CDR3: TGTGCCAGCAGCGTAGGCGCGACAGGAAACTCCTACGAGCAGTACTTC. Based on the CDR3 plus reference TRBV9 and TRBJ2-7, the full variable domain is DSGVTQTPKHLITATGQRVTLRCSPRSGDLSVYWYQQSLDQGLQFLIQYYNGEERAKGNILERFSAQQFPDLHSELNLSSLELGDSALYFCASSVGATGNSYEQYFGPGTRLTVT.

The chain uses TRBV12-3 or TRBV12-4 and TRBJ1-2, with unresolved D. Trimming left V 3 bases short and J 2 bases short, with 7 bases between. CDR3 length: 13 residues. The CDR3 bases are TGTGCCAGCAGTTTTGTGACCAACTATGGCTACACCTTC. Protein: CASSFVTNYGYTF.

This clonotype turned up a few times. The chain combines TRBV9 with TRBJ1-5; D is ambiguous. Trimming took off 0 bases at V and 6 bases at J, with 13 bases between the two ends. This CDR3 is built from 15 residues. Germline V CDR1 and CDR2: SGDLS, YYNGEE. In DNA form, the CDR3 reads TGTGCCAGCAGCGTAGAGGAAGGGCCGGCTCAGCCCCAGCATTTT. This encodes CASSVEEGPAQPQHF.

This clonotype came up a few times. V and J are TRBV14 and TRBJ1-2; 9 nucleotides agree with TRBD1. The germline V gene encodes CDR1 SGHDN and CDR2 FVKESK. J gave up 2 bases and V 0 bases, and 1 base lay outside the gene matches. The CDR3 totals 15 residues. This CDR3 is CASSQEQGANYGYTF. The CDR3 DNA follows: TGTGCCAGCAGCCAAGAACAGGGGGCAAACTATGGCTACACCTTC.

This clonotype was observed a handful of times. The chain joins TRBV20-1 to TRBJ1-1, with D unresolved. Germline V lookup: CDR1 DFQATT, CDR2 SNEGSKA (reference sequence). V shed 1 base and J shed 3 bases, with 12 bases lying between them. The CDR3 is 14 amino acids. The CDR3 loop reads CSARARRVDTEAFF. Written as DNA, the CDR3 is TGCAGTGCTAGAGCCCGGAGGGTGGACACTGAAGCTTTCTTT.

The chain joins TRBV6-5 to TRBJ1-2, with D tentatively TRBD1 (6 bases). V lost 2 bases to trimming and J lost 4 bases, with 14 bases between them. Germline CDR1 MNHEY, CDR2 SVGAGI. CDR3 length: 15 amino acids. The CDR3 spells CASSYTTGQSYGYTF. The CDR3 region has the DNA TGTGCCAGCAGTTACACCACCGGACAGTCCTATGGCTACACCTTC.

The CDR3 DNA follows: TGTGCCAGCAGCCAGGGACAGAGAAGAGGTTATGGCTACACCTTC. Translating it yields CASSQGQRRGYGYTF. The V and J genes are TRBV7-9 and TRBJ1-2; 7 bases fit TRBD1. The CDR3 loop spans 15 amino acids. The V gene's germline CDR1 is SEHNR and CDR2 FQNEAQ (reference sequence). V was clipped by 5 bases and J by 5 bases; unmatched bases: 11.

This clonotype was recorded at least ten times. The J gene is TRBJ2-1, the V gene TRBV7-9, with TRBD2 identical over 13 bases. Germline V gene lookup returns CDR1 SEHNR and CDR2 FQNEAQ (reference sequence). V trimming: 5 bases; J trimming: 6 bases; junction bases outside the gene matches: 10. This CDR3 comprises 17 residues. The CDR3, as DNA: TGTGCCAGCAGCCCACAAGCCGGACTAGCGGGAGTCAATGAGCAGTTCTTC. It yields the protein CASSPQAGLAGVNEQFF.

The CDR3 sequence: CASSSGTGMSFDEQYF. Written as DNA, the CDR3 is TGTGCCAGCAGCTCTGGGACAGGGATGAGTTTCGACGAGCAGTACTTC. This chain uses TRBV7-8 with TRBJ2-7, with 9 bases identical to TRBD1. The CDR3 extends over 16 amino acids. Germline CDR1 is SGHVS and CDR2 is FQNEAQ. Trimming at V came to 4 bases and at J to 5 bases, leaving 12 bases not matched to a gene.

This clonotype was seen a few times. The chain recombines TRBV12-3 or TRBV12-4 with TRBJ2-7, with a weak D call TRBD1 (5 bases). V was pared by 3 bases and J by 3 bases, with 15 bases between. The CDR3 loop spans 15 amino acids. This chain's CDR3 is CASSFASRAGYEQYF. The CDR3 nucleotides are TGTGCCAGCAGTTTCGCGTCCAGGGCAGGCTACGAGCAGTACTTC.

V gene TRBV10-3 combines with J gene TRBJ2-7; 10 positions agree with TRBD1. Germline V gene data show CDR1 as ENHRY and CDR2 as SYGVKD. The J segment lost 2 bases and the V segment lost 3 bases, leaving 4 bases of the junction unmatched. This CDR3 region has 15 residues. The CDR3 bases are TGTGCCATCAGTGACTCCGGGACAGGGGCCTACGAGCAGTACTTC. Protein sequence: CAISDSGTGAYEQYF.